In its sample, the clone carrying this T cell receptor beta chain was seen a few times. Its antigen is undetermined. The sample originates from a study of shared clonotypes between healthy human individuals. Across the whole study: Donors were two women and three men aged 18 to 49. Study-wide points: At large depth, rarefaction still showed sorted-subset sequencing to be incomplete.

The CDR3 runs 15 residues. Germline CDR1 and CDR2: PRHDT and FYEKMQ (reference sequence). V lost 1 base, J lost 4 bases, and 13 bases lay in between. For every subset, genomic DNA was evenly distributed across several immunoSEQ plates. Some clones are missing from TCRdb's copy, which holds only in-frame ones; the method was immunoSEQ multiplex PCR. The repertoire holds roughly 1 million clones, with 70% to 80% as singletons. The material sequenced was memory CD4+ T cells sorted from blood. This sample's subset: CD45RA-negative fraction. The source of this sequence is a man aged 18 to 30 in good health. V and J are TRBV13 and TRBJ1-2; TRBD1 is a possible D gene (6 bases). The CDR3 reads CASSLVGGAVYGYTF. DNA for the CDR3: TGTGCCAGCAGCTTAGTCGGGGGGGCCGTCTATGGCTACACCTTC.